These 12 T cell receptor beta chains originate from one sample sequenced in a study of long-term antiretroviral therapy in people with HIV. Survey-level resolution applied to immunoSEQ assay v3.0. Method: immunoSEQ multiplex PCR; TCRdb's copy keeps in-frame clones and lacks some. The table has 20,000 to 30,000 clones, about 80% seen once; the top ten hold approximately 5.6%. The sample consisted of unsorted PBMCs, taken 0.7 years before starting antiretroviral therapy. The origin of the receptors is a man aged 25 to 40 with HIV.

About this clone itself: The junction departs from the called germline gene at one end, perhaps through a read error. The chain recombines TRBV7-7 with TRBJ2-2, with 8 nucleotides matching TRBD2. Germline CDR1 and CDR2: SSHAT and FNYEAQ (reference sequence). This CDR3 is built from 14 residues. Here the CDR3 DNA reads TGTGCTAGCAGCACCGGGACTAGCACCGGGGAGCTGTTTTTT. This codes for CASSTGTSTGELFF.

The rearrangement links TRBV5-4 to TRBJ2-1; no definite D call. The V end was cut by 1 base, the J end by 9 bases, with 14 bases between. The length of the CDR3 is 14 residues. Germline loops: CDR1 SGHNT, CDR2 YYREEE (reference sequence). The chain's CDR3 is CASSLRSQLSEQFF. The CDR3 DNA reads TGTGCCAGCAGCTTGCGTTCGCAACTCAGTGAGCAGTTCTTC.

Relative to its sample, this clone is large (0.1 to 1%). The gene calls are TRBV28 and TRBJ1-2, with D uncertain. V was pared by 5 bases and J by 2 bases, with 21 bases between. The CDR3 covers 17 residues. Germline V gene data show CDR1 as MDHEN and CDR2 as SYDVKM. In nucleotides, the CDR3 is TGTGCCAGCAGTCCCCCCATGGTGTTGGGTCTGAACTATGGCTACACCTTC. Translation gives CASSPPMVLGLNYGYTF.

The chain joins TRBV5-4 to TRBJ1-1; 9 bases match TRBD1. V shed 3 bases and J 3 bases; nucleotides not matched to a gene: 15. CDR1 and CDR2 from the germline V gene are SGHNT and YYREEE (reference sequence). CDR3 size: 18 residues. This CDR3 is CASSSHPGQGGVHTEAFF. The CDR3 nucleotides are TGTGCCAGCAGCTCCCATCCGGGACAGGGAGGTGTCCACACTGAAGCTTTCTTT.

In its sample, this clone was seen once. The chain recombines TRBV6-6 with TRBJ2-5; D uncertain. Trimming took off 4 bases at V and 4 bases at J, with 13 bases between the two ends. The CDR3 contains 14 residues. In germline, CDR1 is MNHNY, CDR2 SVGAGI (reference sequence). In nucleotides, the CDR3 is TGTGCCAGCAGTTCCTTCCGTCCCGGAGAGACCCAGTACTTC. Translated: CASSSFRPGETQYF.

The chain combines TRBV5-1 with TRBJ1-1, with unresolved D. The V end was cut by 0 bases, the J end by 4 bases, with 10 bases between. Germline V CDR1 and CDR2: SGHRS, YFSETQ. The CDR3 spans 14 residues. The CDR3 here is CASSLGLAGTEAFF. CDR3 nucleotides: TGCGCCAGCAGCTTGGGTCTGGCGGGCACTGAAGCTTTCTTT. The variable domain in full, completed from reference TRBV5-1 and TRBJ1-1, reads KAGVTQTPRYLIKTRGQQVTLSCSPISGHRSVSWYQQTPGQGLQFLFEYFSETQRNKGNFPGRFSGRQFSNSRSEMNVSTLELGDSALYLCASSLGLAGTEAFFGQGTRLTVV.

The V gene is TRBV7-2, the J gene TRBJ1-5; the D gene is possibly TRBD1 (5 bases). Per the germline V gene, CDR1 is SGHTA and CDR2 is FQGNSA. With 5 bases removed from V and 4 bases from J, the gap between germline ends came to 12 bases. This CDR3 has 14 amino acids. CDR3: CASSPSGGNQPQHF. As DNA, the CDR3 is TGTGCCAGCAGCCCCTCTGGGGGGAATCAGCCCCAGCATTTT. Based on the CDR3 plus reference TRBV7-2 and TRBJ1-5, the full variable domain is GAGVSQSPSNKVTEKGKDVELRCDPISGHTALYWYRQSLGQGLEFLIYFQGNSAPDKSGLPSDRFSAERTGGSVSTLTIQRTQQEDSAVYLCASSPSGGNQPQHFGDGTRLSIL.

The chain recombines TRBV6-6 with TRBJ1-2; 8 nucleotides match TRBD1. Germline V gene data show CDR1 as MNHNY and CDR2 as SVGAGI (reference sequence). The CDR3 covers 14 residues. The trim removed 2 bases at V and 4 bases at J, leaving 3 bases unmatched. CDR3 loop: CASSYAGQGYGYTF. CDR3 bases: TGTGCCAGCAGTTACGCAGGACAGGGCTATGGCTACACCTTC.

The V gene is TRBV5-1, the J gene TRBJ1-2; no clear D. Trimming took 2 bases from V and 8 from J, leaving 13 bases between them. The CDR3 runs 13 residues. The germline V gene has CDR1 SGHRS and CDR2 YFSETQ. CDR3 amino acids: CASSLGDKRGYTF. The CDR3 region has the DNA TGCGCCAGCAGCTTAGGTGACAAGCGCGGCTACACCTTC.

CDR3 region: CASSRNAGFPGYTF. As DNA, the CDR3 is TGTGCCAGCAGCCGTAACGCGGGGTTCCCTGGCTACACCTTC. V usage is TRBV9 and J usage is TRBJ1-2; unclear D gene. The CDR3 has 14 amino acids. V lost 4 bases and J 7 bases, leaving 17 bases between the germline ends. The germline CDR1 and CDR2 sequences are SGDLS and YYNGEE.

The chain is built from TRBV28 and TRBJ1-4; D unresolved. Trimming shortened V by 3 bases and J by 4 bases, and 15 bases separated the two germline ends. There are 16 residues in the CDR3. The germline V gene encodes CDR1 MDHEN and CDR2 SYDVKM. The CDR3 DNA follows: TGTGCCAGCAGTTTGGCGCAGGTTGCATTTAATGAAAAACTGTTTTTT. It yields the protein CASSLAQVAFNEKLFF.

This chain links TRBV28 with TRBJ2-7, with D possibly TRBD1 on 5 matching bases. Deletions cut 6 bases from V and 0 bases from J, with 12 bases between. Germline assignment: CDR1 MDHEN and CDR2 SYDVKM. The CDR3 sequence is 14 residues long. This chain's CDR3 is CASRGPLSSYEQYF. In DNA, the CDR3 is TGTGCCAGCAGGGGGCCGCTCAGCTCCTACGAGCAGTACTTC.